The clone carrying this TCR beta chain showed up many times. The antigen is not known. This entry belongs to a study of T cell repertoires in cytomegalovirus infection. TCRdb re-called the reads through MiXCR, storing one row per CDR3 protein. This table holds fewer than 200,000 distinct CDR3 sequences, approximately 15% found once. The germline V and J ends were trimmed by 1 base and 0 bases, with 10 bases remaining between them. Germline-derived CDR1 and CDR2 are SGHTA and FQGNSA. The CDR3 runs 16 residues. The study's findings and limits: There were HLA-C-restricted CMV-specific TCR beta clonotypes dominating the ex vivo response.

This receptor was taken from a human donor in good health (CMV status not recorded). Some clones in this sample may be carry-over from other donors' samples. Sequences were obtained from PBMCs. The chain carries TRBV7-2 and TRBJ1-3; D gene ambiguous. The CDR3 bases are TGTGCCAGCAGCTTAGACGGCAGGAGCTCTGGAAACACCATATATTTT. This codes for CASSLDGRSSGNTIYF. The complete variable domain, with remaining parts taken from reference TRBV7-2 and TRBJ1-3, reads GAGVSQSPSNKVTEKGKDVELRCDPISGHTALYWYRQSLGQGLEFLIYFQGNSAPDKSGLPSDRFSAERTGGSVSTLTIQRTQQEDSAVYLCASSLDGRSSGNTIYFGEGSWLTVV.